The following is a TCR beta chain sequence with its context. The antigen is undetermined. Since the CDR3 does not end with the conserved phenylalanine or tryptophan, this likely comes from a read error. The data stem from a study of CD8 T cells in ankylosing spondylitis. Study-wide points: Within ankylosing spondylitis blood, a TCR beta motif made up of under 10 highly homologous variants appeared to be characteristic.

There are 16 residues in the CDR3. V lost 1 base and J lost 8; bases outside the gene matches: 5. Looked up from germline, CDR1 is MGHRA and CDR2 is YSYEKL. TCRdb itself ran the 5' RACE reads through MiXCR, one entry per CDR3 protein. The profile shows 300,000 to 400,000 distinct CDR3 sequences, 20% to 25% of them singletons. The TCR was taken from a male donor with ankylosing spondylitis. The chain couples TRBV4-1 to TRBJ2-1; TRBD2 matches 13 bases. Sequenced: blood, either unsorted or a sorted T cell fraction (not recorded which). CDR3: CASSQVRTSGRDEQFS. The CDR3 coding sequence is TGCGCCAGCAGCCAAGTTCGAACTAGCGGGAGGGATGAGCAGTTCTCC.